This TCR beta chain was profiled in a study of regulatory T cells in long-lasting Graves disease. Time point defined: newly diagnosed GD, antithyroid drugs for less than 3 months. After RNA was extracted from PBMCs, the TCR library was made from it. The CDR3 runs to 12 residues. Germline values: CDR1 MDHEN, CDR2 SYDVKM. Construction of the TCR beta libraries employed iRepertoire HTBI primers in conjunction with Arm-PCR of CDR3 regions. MiXCR, applied by TCRdb to the multiplex PCR reads, yields one record per CDR3 protein. Of more than 400,000 distinct CDR3 sequences in the sample, about a sixth are singletons; the top ten hold 12%. The study's findings and limits: Persistent patients had a count of shared public clonotypes (around 2,700) that exceeded that of new patients (about 970).

Concerning this clonotype: Its antigen is as yet unknown. Mismatch with germline at one junction end may stem from a read error.

In addition, the sample was reused for a study of T cells in Graves' hyperthyroidism and ophthalmopathy. From that report: Diagnostic decisions used clinical symptoms, serum thyroxine and TRAb, thyroid ultrasound and orbital computed tomography.

The sequencing used peripheral blood mononuclear cells (PBMCs), collected at new diagnosis, from a patient treated with antithyroid drugs. This TCR derives from a man aged 35-49 years with Graves disease. The chain employs TRBV28 and TRBJ2-7; D is ambiguous. The CDR3 bases are TGTGCCAGCAGTTTATCTGGGTACGAGCGGTACTTC. It translates to CASSLSGYERYF.